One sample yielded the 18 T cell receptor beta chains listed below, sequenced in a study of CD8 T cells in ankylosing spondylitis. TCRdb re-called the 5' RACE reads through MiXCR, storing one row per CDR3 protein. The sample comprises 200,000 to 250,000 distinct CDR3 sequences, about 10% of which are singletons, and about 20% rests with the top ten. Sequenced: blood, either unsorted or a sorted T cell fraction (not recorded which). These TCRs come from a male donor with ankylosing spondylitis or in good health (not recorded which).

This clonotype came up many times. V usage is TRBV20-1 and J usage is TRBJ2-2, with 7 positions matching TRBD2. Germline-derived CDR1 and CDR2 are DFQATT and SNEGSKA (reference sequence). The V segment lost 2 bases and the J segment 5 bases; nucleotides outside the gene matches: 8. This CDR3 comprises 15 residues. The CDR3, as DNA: TGCAGTGCTAGAAACGCGGGACTACCTACCGGGGAGCTGTTTTTT. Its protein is CSARNAGLPTGELFF.

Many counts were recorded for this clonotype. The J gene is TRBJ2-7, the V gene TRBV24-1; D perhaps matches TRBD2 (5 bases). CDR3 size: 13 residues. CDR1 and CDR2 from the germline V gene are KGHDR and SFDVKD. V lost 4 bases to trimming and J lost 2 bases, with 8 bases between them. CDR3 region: CATSDPGTYEQYF. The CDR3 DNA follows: TGTGCCACCAGTGACCCCGGGACCTACGAGCAGTACTTC.

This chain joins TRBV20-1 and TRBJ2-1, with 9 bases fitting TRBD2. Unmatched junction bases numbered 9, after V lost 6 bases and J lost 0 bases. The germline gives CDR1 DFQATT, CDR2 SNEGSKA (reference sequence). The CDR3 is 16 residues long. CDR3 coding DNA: TGCAGTGCGGCCCTTGGCGGGGGGGGCTCCTACAATGAGCAGTTCTTC. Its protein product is CSAALGGGGSYNEQFF.

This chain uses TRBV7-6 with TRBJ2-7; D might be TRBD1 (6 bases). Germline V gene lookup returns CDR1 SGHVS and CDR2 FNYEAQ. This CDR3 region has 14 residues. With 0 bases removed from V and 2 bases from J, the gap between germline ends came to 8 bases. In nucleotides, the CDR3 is TGTGCCAGCAGCTTAGCGGACAGAACCTACGAGCAGTACTTC. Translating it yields CASSLADRTYEQYF. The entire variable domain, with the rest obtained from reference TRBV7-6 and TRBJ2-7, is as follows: GAGVSQSPRYKVTKRGQDVALRCDPISGHVSLYWYRQALGQGPEFLTYFNYEAQQDKSGLPNDRFSAERPEGSISTLTIQRTEQRDSAMYRCASSLADRTYEQYFGPGTRLTVT.

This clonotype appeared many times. DNA for the CDR3: TGTGCCAGCAGCTTAACTAGCGGGGGGGCCTACAATGAGCAGTTCTTC. It translates to CASSLTSGGAYNEQFF. This chain uses TRBV11-3 with TRBJ2-1, with TRBD2 matching over 13 bases. The CDR3 length is 16 residues. V dropped 2 bases and J dropped 2; count of bases not matched to a gene: 0. Looked up from germline, CDR1 is SGHNT and CDR2 is YENEEA.

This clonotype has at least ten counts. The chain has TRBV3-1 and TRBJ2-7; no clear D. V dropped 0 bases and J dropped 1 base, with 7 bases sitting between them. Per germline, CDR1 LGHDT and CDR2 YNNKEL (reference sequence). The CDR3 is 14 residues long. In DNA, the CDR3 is TGTGCCAGCAGCCAAGAACCCAGTTCCTACGAGCAGTACTTC. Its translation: CASSQEPSSYEQYF.

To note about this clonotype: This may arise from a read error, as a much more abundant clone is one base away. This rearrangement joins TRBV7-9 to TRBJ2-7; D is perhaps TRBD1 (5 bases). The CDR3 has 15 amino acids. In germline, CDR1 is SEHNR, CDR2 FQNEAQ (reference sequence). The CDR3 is CVSILSSSGTYEQYF. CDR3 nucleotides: TGTGTCAGCATCCTATCCAGCTCAGGGACCTACGAGCAGTACTTC.

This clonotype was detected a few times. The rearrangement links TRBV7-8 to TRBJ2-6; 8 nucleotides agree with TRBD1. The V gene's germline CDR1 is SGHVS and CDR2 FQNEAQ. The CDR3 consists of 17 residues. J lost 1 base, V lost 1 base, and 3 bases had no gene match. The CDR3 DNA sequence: TGTGCCAGCAGCTTAGGACAGGGGCGGTCTGGGGCCAACGTCCTGACTTTC. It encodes CASSLGQGRSGANVLTF.

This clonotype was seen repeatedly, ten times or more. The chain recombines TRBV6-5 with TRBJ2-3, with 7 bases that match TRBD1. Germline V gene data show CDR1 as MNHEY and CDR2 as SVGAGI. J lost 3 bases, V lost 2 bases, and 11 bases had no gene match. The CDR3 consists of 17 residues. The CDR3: CASSYPKGAEGTDTQYF. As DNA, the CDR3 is TGTGCCAGCAGTTACCCTAAGGGGGCTGAGGGGACAGATACGCAGTATTTT.

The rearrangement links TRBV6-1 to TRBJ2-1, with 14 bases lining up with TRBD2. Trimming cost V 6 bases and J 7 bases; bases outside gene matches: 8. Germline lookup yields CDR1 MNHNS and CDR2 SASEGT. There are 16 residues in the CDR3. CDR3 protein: CASSLTGTSGRNEQFF. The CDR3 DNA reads TGTGCCAGCAGCCTTACCGGGACTAGCGGGAGAAATGAGCAGTTCTTC.

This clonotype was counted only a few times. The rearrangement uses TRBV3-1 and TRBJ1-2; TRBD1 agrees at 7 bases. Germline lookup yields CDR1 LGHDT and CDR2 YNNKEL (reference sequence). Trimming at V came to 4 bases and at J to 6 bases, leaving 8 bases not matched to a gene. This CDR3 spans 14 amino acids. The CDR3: CASSLSDRVDGYTF. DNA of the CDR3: TGTGCCAGCAGCCTAAGTGACAGGGTCGATGGCTACACCTTC. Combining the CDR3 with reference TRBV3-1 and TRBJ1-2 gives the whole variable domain DTAVSQTPKYLVTQMGNDKSIKCEQNLGHDTMYWYKQDSKKFLKIMFSYNNKELIINETVPNRFSPKSPDKAHLNLHINSLELGDSAVYFCASSLSDRVDGYTFGSGTRLTVV.

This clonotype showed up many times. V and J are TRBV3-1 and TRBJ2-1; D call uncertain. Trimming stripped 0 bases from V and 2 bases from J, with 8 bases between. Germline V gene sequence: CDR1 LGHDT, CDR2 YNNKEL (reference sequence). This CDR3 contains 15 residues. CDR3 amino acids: CASSQDAATYNEQFF. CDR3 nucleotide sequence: TGTGCCAGCAGCCAAGATGCGGCGACCTACAATGAGCAGTTCTTC.

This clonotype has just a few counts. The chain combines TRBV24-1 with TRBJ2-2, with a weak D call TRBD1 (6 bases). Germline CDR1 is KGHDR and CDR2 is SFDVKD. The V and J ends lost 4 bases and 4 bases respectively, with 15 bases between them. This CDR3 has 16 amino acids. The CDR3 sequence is CATSDKTGMATGELFF. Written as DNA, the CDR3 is TGTGCCACCAGTGACAAGACAGGAATGGCCACCGGGGAGCTGTTTTTT.

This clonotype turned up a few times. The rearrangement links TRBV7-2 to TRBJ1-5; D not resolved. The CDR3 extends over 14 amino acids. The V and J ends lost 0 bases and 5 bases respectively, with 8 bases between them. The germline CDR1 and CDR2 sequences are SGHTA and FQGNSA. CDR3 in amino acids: CASSLATWHQPQHF. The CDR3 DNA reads TGTGCCAGCAGCTTAGCCACGTGGCATCAGCCCCAGCATTTT.

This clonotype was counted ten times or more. CDR3 region: CASSPRGQIKNIQYF. The CDR3 bases are TGTGCCAGCAGTCCGAGAGGACAGATTAAAAACATTCAGTACTTC. The chain employs TRBV12-3 or TRBV12-4 and TRBJ2-4, with D maybe TRBD1 (6 bases). The V end lost 5 bases, the J end lost 4 bases, and 15 bases lay between the germline ends. The CDR3 is made up of 15 amino acids.

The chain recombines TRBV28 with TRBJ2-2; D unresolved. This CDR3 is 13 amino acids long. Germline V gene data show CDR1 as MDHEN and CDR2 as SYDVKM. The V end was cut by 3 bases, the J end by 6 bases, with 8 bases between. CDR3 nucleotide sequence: TGTGCCAGCAGTTTTTACGGCCCCGGGGAGCTGTTTTTT. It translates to CASSFYGPGELFF.

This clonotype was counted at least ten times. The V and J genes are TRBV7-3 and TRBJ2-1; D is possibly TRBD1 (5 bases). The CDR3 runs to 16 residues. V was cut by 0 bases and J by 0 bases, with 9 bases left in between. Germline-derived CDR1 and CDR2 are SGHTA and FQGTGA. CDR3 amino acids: CASSLTAGSSYNEQFF. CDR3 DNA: TGTGCCAGCAGCTTAACGGCAGGGTCCTCCTACAATGAGCAGTTCTTC.

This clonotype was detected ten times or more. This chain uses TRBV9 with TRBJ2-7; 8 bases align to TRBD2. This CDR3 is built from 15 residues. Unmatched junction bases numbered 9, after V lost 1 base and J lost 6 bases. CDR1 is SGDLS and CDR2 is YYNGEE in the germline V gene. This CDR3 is CASSVHGGATAEQYF. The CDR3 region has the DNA TGTGCCAGCAGCGTACACGGGGGGGCGACTGCCGAGCAGTACTTC.